Each of the 9 T cell receptor beta chains below was sequenced from the same sample in a study of CD8 T cells in Susac syndrome. RNA was extracted with the RNeasy kit, and a quantity of about 0.45 to 1 ug was reverse transcribed using random hexamers. TCRdb recomputed calls from the immunoSEQ multiplex PCR reads with MiXCR, one row per CDR3 protein. This table holds about 47,000 distinct CDR3 sequences, about 91% found once. The sequencing sample was made of CD8+ T cells from PBMCs. The source is a human donor in good health.

The chain joins TRBV7-2 to TRBJ2-7, with a weak D call TRBD2 (5 bases). Germline lookup yields CDR1 SGHTA and CDR2 FQGNSA. CDR3 length: 14 amino acids. Trimming took 5 bases from V and 6 from J, leaving 17 bases between them. The CDR3 nucleotides read TGTGCCAGCAGCCCCTTTCCGTCCGAGGGCGAGCAGTACTTC. This sequence encodes CASSPFPSEGEQYF. The full variable domain, its missing parts supplied by reference TRBV7-2 and TRBJ2-7, is GAGVSQSPSNKVTEKGKDVELRCDPISGHTALYWYRQSLGQGLEFLIYFQGNSAPDKSGLPSDRFSAERTGGSVSTLTIQRTQQEDSAVYLCASSPFPSEGEQYFGPGTRLTVT.

The chain combines TRBV18 with TRBJ1-2; D unclear. The CDR3 totals 12 residues. Per the germline V gene, CDR1 is KGHSH and CDR2 is LQKENI. Trimming cost V 1 base and J 6 bases, with 6 bases left between them. Here the CDR3 DNA reads TGTGCCAGCTCACCACTGGGGAATGGCTACACCTTC. Protein sequence: CASSPLGNGYTF. The full variable domain, its missing parts supplied by reference TRBV18 and TRBJ1-2, is NAGVMQNPRHLVRRRGQEARLRCSPMKGHSHVYWYRQLPEEGLKFMVYLQKENIIDESGMPKERFSAEFPKEGPSILRIQQVVRGDSAAYFCASSPLGNGYTFGSGTRLTVV.

The chain uses TRBV7-9 and TRBJ1-1; perhaps TRBD1 as D (5 bases). The CDR3 is 13 residues long. V was clipped by 2 bases and J by 8 bases, with 12 bases between them. The germline V gene has CDR1 SEHNR and CDR2 FQNEAQ (reference sequence). This chain's CDR3 is CASSLSVGDEAFF. CDR3 DNA: TGTGCCAGCAGCTTATCCGTTGGGGACGAAGCTTTCTTT.

V is TRBV2 and J is TRBJ2-7; 7 nucleotides match TRBD1. Germline trimming cut 6 bases from V and 0 bases from J; bases unmatched to any gene: 14. The CDR3 length is 17 residues. Germline V CDR1 and CDR2: SNHLY, FYNNEI. The CDR3 protein is CASSMGTELRLSYEQYF. Written as DNA, the CDR3 is TGTGCCAGCAGCATGGGGACAGAACTCCGCCTCTCCTACGAGCAGTACTTC.

This sequence joins TRBV13 and TRBJ2-1, with 8 nucleotides matching TRBD2. The CDR3 consists of 16 residues. The V and J ends lost 5 bases and 2 bases, in that order; junction bases with no gene match: 8. Per germline, CDR1 PRHDT and CDR2 FYEKMQ (reference sequence). As DNA, the CDR3 is TGTGCCAGCAGCGCAGCGGGAGAAGGGACCTACAATGAGCAGTTCTTC. Encoded protein: CASSAAGEGTYNEQFF.

The chain employs TRBV24-1 and TRBJ2-1; 10 bases are a match to TRBD2. CDR3 length: 16 amino acids. From germline, CDR1 is KGHDR and CDR2 SFDVKD. With V trimmed by 3 bases and J by 6 bases, 7 bases remained unmatched. The CDR3 DNA follows: TGTGCCACCAGTGATCCGCTAGCGGGAGTGTCCAATGAGCAGTTCTTC. Translated: CATSDPLAGVSNEQFF.

The V and J genes are TRBV6-6 and TRBJ2-7; the D gene is possibly TRBD2 (5 bases). CDR1 is MNHNY, CDR2 SVGAGI, per germline (reference sequence). The ends were cut back, 5 bases at V and 2 bases at J, with 13 bases in the middle. The CDR3 is 14 amino acids. CDR3 region: CASSNSENAYEQYF. The DNA of the CDR3 is TGTGCCAGCAGTAATAGCGAAAACGCCTACGAGCAGTACTTC.

This clonotype was observed a few times. The chain links TRBV30 to TRBJ1-5, with 9 bases aligning to TRBD1. From germline, CDR1 is GTSNPN and CDR2 SVGIG (reference sequence). The CDR3 totals 18 residues. The J segment lost 1 base and the V segment lost 3 bases, leaving 13 bases of the junction unmatched. The CDR3 DNA follows: TGTGCCTGGAGCGGCATTTCGGAGACAGGGGGAAGCAATCAGCCCCAGCATTTT. Amino acids: CAWSGISETGGSNQPQHF.

The chain uses TRBV7-6 and TRBJ1-5; tentatively, D is TRBD1 (5 bases). This CDR3 is built from 14 residues. Deletions cut 5 bases from V and 6 bases from J, with 14 bases between. Germline CDR1 SGHVS, CDR2 FNYEAQ. CDR3 DNA sequence: TGTGCCAGCAGCGACACGGGGGGTGCTCAGCCCCAGCATTTT. This codes for CASSDTGGAQPQHF.